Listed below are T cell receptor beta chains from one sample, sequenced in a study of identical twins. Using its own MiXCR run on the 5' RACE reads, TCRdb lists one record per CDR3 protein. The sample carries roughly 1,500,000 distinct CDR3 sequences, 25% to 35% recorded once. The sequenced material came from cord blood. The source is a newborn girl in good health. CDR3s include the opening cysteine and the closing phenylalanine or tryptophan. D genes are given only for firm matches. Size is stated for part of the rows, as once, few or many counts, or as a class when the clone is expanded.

TGTGCCAGCAGAGCCGGGACTAGTGACAATGAGCAGTTCTTC	CASRAGTSDNEQFF	TRBJ2-1	TRBV28	TRBD2	few
TGTGCCAGCAGTCTTCCACTACAGGGAAATACGCAGTATTTT	CASSLPLQGNTQYF	TRBJ2-3	TRBV28	-	few
TGTGCCACCAGTGAGTCCGGGACCCGAGCCGGGGAGCTGTTTTTT	CATSESGTRAGELFF	TRBJ2-2	TRBV24-1	-	-
TGTGCCAGCAGCCCCAGTCCTACTGGGGCCCAGCATTTT	CASSPSPTGAQHF	TRBJ1-5	TRBV5-6	-	-
TGTGCCAGCAGGGACTTTCTACACAGGGATACGCAGTATTTT	CASRDFLHRDTQYF	TRBJ2-3	TRBV19	-	few
TGTGCCAGCAGCCTCACACCGTTGAGCTCCTACAATGAGCAGTTCTTC	CASSLTPLSSYNEQFF	TRBJ2-1	TRBV5-8	-	-
TGCAGTGCTAGAGAGCCTTTCAGGCCGGTAGCAGGTGAAAAACTGTTTTTT	CSAREPFRPVAGEKLFF	TRBJ1-4	TRBV20-1	-	-
TGTGCCAGTAAAAACAGGGGACCCAATGAGCAGTTCTTC	CASKNRGPNEQFF	TRBJ2-1	TRBV16	TRBD1	-
TGTGCCAGCAGCGCCACTTCCACTAGGTCAGAGACCCAGTACTTC	CASSATSTRSETQYF	TRBJ2-5	TRBV7-2	-	many
TGCAGTGCTAGCGGGGACGTCCCCGACGAGCAGTACTTC	CSASGDVPDEQYF	TRBJ2-7	TRBV20-1	-	-
TGTGCCAGCAGACGGACTAGGCGGGGCACAGATACGCAGTATTTT	CASRRTRRGTDTQYF	TRBJ2-3	TRBV12-3/TRBV12-4	TRBD2	-
TGTGCCAGCAGCCAAGAAGCTTCATACAGGTCCCAAGAGACCCAGTACTTC	CASSQEASYRSQETQYF	TRBJ2-5	TRBV4-2	-	-
TGCAGTGCTAGTCCCGGGACAGGGAACACTGAAGCTTTCTTT	CSASPGTGNTEAFF	TRBJ1-1	TRBV20-1	TRBD1	many
TGCAGTGCAACGGACAGGGGGGAAGAGACCCAGTACTTC	CSATDRGEETQYF	TRBJ2-5	TRBV20-1	TRBD1	-
TGTGCCAGCAGCAACCCCGAGTTGTGGGCGCGCTACGAGCAGTACTTC	CASSNPELWARYEQYF	TRBJ2-7	TRBV7-9	-	few
TGTGCCAGCGGGGAAGGCGGGGGGGCCAAAAACATTCAGTACTTC	CASGEGGGAKNIQYF	TRBJ2-4	TRBV7-2	TRBD2	-
TGTGCCAGCAGCCAACGGCCCCTCCGACTAGCGGAAAACTACAATGAGCAGTTCTTC	CASSQRPLRLAENYNEQFF	TRBJ2-1	TRBV4-2	TRBD2	-
TGTGCCAGCGGCTTAGAGGGCCTTCACTATGGCTACACCTTC	CASGLEGLHYGYTF	TRBJ1-2	TRBV7-2	-	-
TGCAGTGCCGCGTCCCCCCCTGAGCAGTTCTTC	CSAASPPEQFF	TRBJ2-1	TRBV20-1	-	-
TGTGCCAGCAGGGGGACGGAACTGGGTGGCAATGAGCAGTTCTTC	CASRGTELGGNEQFF	TRBJ2-1	TRBV6-5	-	-
TGCAGTGCTAGAGGGACTAGCGGGGGGTCCTACAATGAGCAGTTCTTC	CSARGTSGGSYNEQFF	TRBJ2-1	TRBV20-1	TRBD2	many
TGTGCCACCAGCAGAGATGGGGGGCCAGGCTGGGGCTACACCTTC	CATSRDGGPGWGYTF	TRBJ1-2	TRBV15	-	few
TGCAGTGCCCCTGAGAGGGCCAACAATGAGCAGTTCTTC	CSAPERANNEQFF	TRBJ2-1	TRBV20-1	-	-
TGCAGTGCCCCGGGGGCTACACGAGGCACAGATACGCAGTATTTT	CSAPGATRGTDTQYF	TRBJ2-3	TRBV20-1	-	-
TGTGCCAGCAGCGTCACAACAGGGGGCAATGAAAAACTGTTTTTT	CASSVTTGGNEKLFF	TRBJ1-4	TRBV16	TRBD1	few
TGTGCCAGCTCACCATTCGTTCCAGAGACCCAGTACTTC	CASSPFVPETQYF	TRBJ2-5	TRBV18	-	few
TGCGCCAGCAGCCGACTGATGAACAATGAGCAGTTCTTC	CASSRLMNNEQFF	TRBJ2-1	TRBV5-1	-	-
TGTGCCAGCAGCCTAGCGGGAGCAAGTTTCAATGAGCAGTACTTC	CASSLAGASFNEQYF	TRBJ2-7	TRBV7-2	TRBD2	-
TGTGCCAGCAGTTACTCGTCCAGCCAAGAGACCCAGTACTTC	CASSYSSSQETQYF	TRBJ2-5	TRBV6-2/TRBV6-3	-	many
TGTGCCAGCAGTTTGTCGGCAGGGTTCTTAACCCAGTACTTC	CASSLSAGFLTQYF	TRBJ2-5	TRBV28	-	-
TGTGCCAGCAGCCCTTTCGGGACTAGCGGGGCAGATACGCAGTATTTT	CASSPFGTSGADTQYF	TRBJ2-3	TRBV4-2	TRBD2	-
TGTGCCACCAGCAGGGACAGGCTCTATGGCTACACCTTC	CATSRDRLYGYTF	TRBJ1-2	TRBV15	TRBD1	-
TGTGCCAGCAGTGACTCCGGGACCCTAGCGGAGTTCTTC	CASSDSGTLAEFF	TRBJ2-1	TRBV6-5	TRBD2	-
TGTGCCAGCAGTGCGATGAGGCACATTCAGTACTTC	CASSAMRHIQYF	TRBJ2-4	TRBV28	-	many
TGCGCCAGCAGGGGGACAGGAGTGGGCTATGGCTACACCTTC	CASRGTGVGYGYTF	TRBJ1-2	TRBV4-1	TRBD1	few
TGCGCCAGCAGCCGCCTACCCGGACTAGCCAAAAACATTTCGTACTTC	CASSRLPGLAKNISYF	TRBJ2-4	TRBV4-1	TRBD2	-
TGTGCCAGCAGCCCGGACAGGGGGGAAACTGAAGCTTTCTTT	CASSPDRGETEAFF	TRBJ1-1	TRBV25-1	TRBD1	few
TGTGCCAGCACCGCGGGACTAGCGGGACCCCCGGTCGAGCAGTACTTC	CASTAGLAGPPVEQYF	TRBJ2-7	TRBV12-3/TRBV12-4	TRBD2	-
TGTGCCAGCAGTTCCCGCTCCACTGAAGCTTCCTTT	CASSSRSTEASF	TRBJ1-1	TRBV6-6	-	-
TGTGCCACCAGTGGGAGCGGGAGGGCCTTTTACAATGAGCAGTTCTTC	CATSGSGRAFYNEQFF	TRBJ2-1	TRBV24-1	TRBD2	-
TGCAGTGCTAGAGCGCGCAGGATACCCACGACAGGTTCCCTATACTACACCTTC	CSARARRIPTTGSLYYTF	TRBJ1-2	TRBV20-1	-	few
TGTGCCAGCAGCTTAGCAGGGGTGGACTATGGCTACACCTTC	CASSLAGVDYGYTF	TRBJ1-2	TRBV7-9	-	-
TGTGCCAGCAGCGTAGCTATCGCGGCCTCCTACAATGAGCAGTTCTTC	CASSVAIAASYNEQFF	TRBJ2-1	TRBV9	-	few
TGTGCCAGCAGCTCAAGGAGATCCCTCACCGGGGAGCTGTTTTTT	CASSSRRSLTGELFF	TRBJ2-2	TRBV11-2	-	-
TGCAGCGTCCGAGGAAGACAGGGGGCCTCCAATGAGCAGTTCTTC	CSVRGRQGASNEQFF	TRBJ2-1	TRBV29-1	TRBD1	many
TGTGCCAGCAGCATCACCACGATTACCTACGAGCAGTACTTC	CASSITTITYEQYF	TRBJ2-7	TRBV7-2	-	-
TGTGCCAGCAGCCCCTGGGATAGGGTTCGGAACACCGGGGAGCTGTTTTTT	CASSPWDRVRNTGELFF	TRBJ2-2	TRBV3-1	-	-
TGTGCCAGCAGCTTGGAGGGAACCCGGGGCTACACCTTC	CASSLEGTRGYTF	TRBJ1-2	TRBV5-8	-	-
TGCAGTGCTAGAGATAGAACGGCAAATCAGCCCCAGCATTTT	CSARDRTANQPQHF	TRBJ1-5	TRBV20-1	-	-
TGTGTCAGCAGCCAAGTCATGGCGGGGGGCTTCTACGAGCAGTACTTC	CVSSQVMAGGFYEQYF	TRBJ2-7	TRBV4-2	TRBD2	-
TGTGCCAGCAGTCCCCTAGCAGGGCCCGGGACCCAGTACTTC	CASSPLAGPGTQYF	TRBJ2-5	TRBV12-3/TRBV12-4	-	few
TGTGCCAGCAGGGGCCGGGGGGACTATGGCTACACCTTC	CASRGRGDYGYTF	TRBJ1-2	TRBV7-6	-	-
TGTGCCAGCAGCCGCCGACAGGGGGATGGCAATGAGCAGTTCTTC	CASSRRQGDGNEQFF	TRBJ2-1	TRBV5-4	TRBD1	-
TGCAGTGCGGCGACTAGGGCCTCTATATGGGATACGCAGTATTTT	CSAATRASIWDTQYF	TRBJ2-3	TRBV20-1	-	-